The rows below give T cell receptor beta chains drawn from one sample of a study of blood T cell repertoires in COVID-19. This table comes from immunoSEQ multiplex PCR, and its TCRdb copy is limited to in-frame clones, with some not included. Of about 250,000 clones in the sample, approximately 89% were seen once. Specimen: peripheral blood. These receptors all come from a woman aged 25 to 39 with COVID-19, enrolled during active disease. Both conserved end residues are part of each CDR3. A D gene is named only where the DNA matches it firmly. Not every row has a clone size; where given, it reads once, few, many or a size class.

abundance: once
v_gene: TRBV2
j_gene: TRBJ1-1
d_gene: TRBD1
CDR3aa: CASSEGQYTEAFF
CDR3nt: TGTGCCAGCAGTGAGGGACAGTACACTGAAGCTTTCTTT

abundance: .
v_gene: TRBV4-1
j_gene: TRBJ1-3
d_gene: .
CDR3aa: CASSQDLIPGNTIYF
CDR3nt: TGCGCCAGCAGCCAAGACCTTATCCCTGGAAACACCATATATTTT

abundance: .
v_gene: TRBV5-6
j_gene: TRBJ1-1
d_gene: .
CDR3aa: CASIMGSGVVFATEAFF
CDR3nt: TGTGCCTCCATCATGGGGTCAGGGGTAGTTTTTGCGACTGAAGCTTTCTTT

abundance: .
v_gene: TRBV15
j_gene: TRBJ1-1
d_gene: TRBD1
CDR3aa: CATSSGQGLMNTEAFF
CDR3nt: TGTGCCACCAGCAGTGGACAGGGGCTCATGAACACTGAAGCTTTCTTT

abundance: .
v_gene: TRBV2
j_gene: TRBJ2-2
d_gene: TRBD2
CDR3aa: CASRTSGGLFF
CDR3nt: TGTGCCAGCAGGACTAGCGGGGGGCTGTTTTTT

abundance: .
v_gene: TRBV19
j_gene: TRBJ1-6
d_gene: .
CDR3aa: CASSIDRSYNSPLHF
CDR3nt: TGTGCCAGTAGCATCGACAGGTCCTATAATTCACCCCTCCACTTT

abundance: .
v_gene: TRBV4-2
j_gene: TRBJ2-1
d_gene: TRBD2
CDR3aa: CASSRSSGGASYNEQFF
CDR3nt: TGTGCCAGCAGCCGGTCTAGCGGGGGGGCCTCCTACAATGAGCAGTTCTTC

abundance: .
v_gene: TRBV19
j_gene: TRBJ1-1
d_gene: .
CDR3aa: CASSSKAGVAEAFF
CDR3nt: TGTGCCAGTAGTTCCAAGGCGGGGGTCGCTGAAGCTTTCTTT

abundance: once
v_gene: TRBV27
j_gene: TRBJ1-4
d_gene: .
CDR3aa: CASSFSFREKLFF
CDR3nt: TGTGCCAGCAGTTTCTCCTTCCGGGAAAAACTGTTTTTT

abundance: .
v_gene: TRBV10-2
j_gene: TRBJ1-1
d_gene: TRBD1
CDR3aa: CASSESRTGGAEAFF
CDR3nt: TGCGCCAGCAGTGAGTCAAGGACAGGGGGCGCTGAAGCTTTCTTT

abundance: .
v_gene: TRBV7-6
j_gene: TRBJ2-1
d_gene: TRBD2
CDR3aa: CASSSSGTWGDEQFF
CDR3nt: TGTGCCAGCAGCTCTAGCGGGACGTGGGGCGATGAGCAGTTCTTC

abundance: once
v_gene: TRBV11-3
j_gene: TRBJ1-4
d_gene: .
CDR3aa: CASSLGPEAYGKLFF
CDR3nt: TGTGCCAGCAGCCTAGGTCCGGAGGCATATGGAAAACTGTTTTTT

abundance: .
v_gene: TRBV6-2/TRBV6-3
j_gene: TRBJ2-5
d_gene: TRBD1
CDR3aa: CASSYWTGAHF
CDR3nt: TGTGCCAGCAGTTATTGGACAGGGGCACACTTC

abundance: .
v_gene: TRBV24-1
j_gene: TRBJ1-2
d_gene: TRBD1
CDR3aa: CATSDLRSGGTIGYTF
CDR3nt: TGTGCCACCAGTGATTTGAGGTCAGGGGGAACGATTGGCTACACCTTC

abundance: .
v_gene: TRBV5-8
j_gene: TRBJ2-1
d_gene: TRBD2
CDR3aa: CASSRGTSGYNEQFF
CDR3nt: TGTGCCAGCAGCCGAGGGACTAGCGGATACAATGAGCAGTTCTTC

abundance: .
v_gene: TRBV5-1
j_gene: TRBJ1-1
d_gene: TRBD1
CDR3aa: CASSDPGQVEAFF
CDR3nt: TGCGCCAGCAGCGACCCGGGACAGGTTGAAGCTTTCTTT

abundance: few
v_gene: TRBV5-1
j_gene: TRBJ2-2
d_gene: TRBD1
CDR3aa: CASRPQGAGTGELFF
CDR3nt: TGCGCCAGCAGACCACAGGGGGCAGGTACCGGGGAGCTGTTTTTT

abundance: .
v_gene: TRBV21-1
j_gene: TRBJ2-4
d_gene: .
CDR3aa: CASLPKGFDDIQYF
CDR3nt: TGTGCCAGCCTTCCCAAGGGGTTTGACGACATTCAGTACTTC

abundance: .
v_gene: TRBV6-5
j_gene: TRBJ1-1
d_gene: .
CDR3aa: CASSYGGRGTEAFF
CDR3nt: TGTGCCAGCAGTTACGGGGGCAGGGGCACTGAAGCTTTCTTT

abundance: .
v_gene: TRBV11-1
j_gene: TRBJ2-5
d_gene: .
CDR3aa: CASSSGTGKETQYF
CDR3nt: TGTGCCAGCAGTTCCGGGACTGGAAAAGAGACCCAGTACTTC

abundance: once
v_gene: TRBV6-5
j_gene: TRBJ2-3
d_gene: TRBD2
CDR3aa: CASRVAGGPGGAQYF
CDR3nt: TGTGCCAGCAGGGTAGCGGGAGGGCCGGGGGGTGCGCAGTATTTT

abundance: .
v_gene: TRBV11-1
j_gene: TRBJ2-1
d_gene: .
CDR3aa: CASSLGGPSYNEQFF
CDR3nt: TGTGCCAGCAGCTTAGGGGGGCCATCCTACAATGAGCAGTTCTTC

abundance: once
v_gene: TRBV7-9
j_gene: TRBJ2-2
d_gene: TRBD1
CDR3aa: CASSTGTGVPGELFF
CDR3nt: TGTGCCAGCAGCACCGGGACAGGGGTTCCCGGGGAGCTGTTTTTT

abundance: .
v_gene: TRBV29-1
j_gene: TRBJ2-7
d_gene: TRBD1
CDR3aa: CSVLRTGADNEQYF
CDR3nt: TGCAGCGTTCTTAGGACAGGGGCTGATAACGAGCAGTACTTC

abundance: .
v_gene: TRBV19
j_gene: TRBJ2-3
d_gene: TRBD2
CDR3aa: CASSEGLAGDVVDTQYF
CDR3nt: TGTGCCAGTAGTGAAGGACTAGCGGGAGATGTCGTGGATACGCAGTATTTT

abundance: .
v_gene: TRBV9
j_gene: TRBJ2-3
d_gene: TRBD2
CDR3aa: CASTKLAGVWTDTQYF
CDR3nt: TGTGCCAGCACCAAGCTAGCGGGAGTGTGGACAGATACGCAGTATTTT

abundance: .
v_gene: TRBV5-5
j_gene: TRBJ2-2
d_gene: .
CDR3aa: CASSVYSNTGELFF
CDR3nt: TGTGCCAGCAGCGTATACAGCAACACCGGGGAGCTGTTTTTT

abundance: .
v_gene: TRBV30
j_gene: TRBJ2-5
d_gene: TRBD2
CDR3aa: CAWSGASGRRETQYF
CDR3nt: TGTGCCTGGAGTGGGGCTAGCGGGAGACGGGAGACCCAGTACTTC

abundance: .
v_gene: TRBV5-1
j_gene: TRBJ2-7
d_gene: TRBD2
CDR3aa: CASSRGEEVYEQYF
CDR3nt: TGCGCCAGCAGCCGGGGGGAGGAAGTTTACGAGCAGTACTTC

abundance: .
v_gene: TRBV6-6
j_gene: TRBJ2-1
d_gene: .
CDR3aa: CASSEDWRVGQFF
CDR3nt: TGTGCCAGCAGTGAGGACTGGCGGGTGGGGCAGTTCTTC

abundance: .
v_gene: TRBV2
j_gene: TRBJ2-7
d_gene: .
CDR3aa: CASSSVLSSYEQYF
CDR3nt: TGTGCCAGCAGCTCAGTCTTATCCTCCTACGAGCAGTACTTC

abundance: .
v_gene: TRBV4-2
j_gene: TRBJ2-3
d_gene: .
CDR3aa: CASSQTTGRTDTQYF
CDR3nt: TGTGCCAGCAGTCAAACGACAGGCCGCACAGATACGCAGTATTTT

abundance: .
v_gene: TRBV7-9
j_gene: TRBJ2-1
d_gene: .
CDR3aa: CASSLGVRANEQFF
CDR3nt: TGTGCCAGCAGCTTAGGGGTCAGGGCCAATGAGCAGTTCTTC

abundance: .
v_gene: TRBV6-6
j_gene: TRBJ2-3
d_gene: .
CDR3aa: CASSYSVGSTQYF
CDR3nt: TGTGCCAGCAGTTACTCAGTGGGGAGTACGCAGTATTTT

abundance: .
v_gene: TRBV4-2
j_gene: TRBJ1-3
d_gene: TRBD1
CDR3aa: CASSQEGTVLSGNTIYF
CDR3nt: TGTGCCAGCAGCCAAGAAGGGACAGTCCTCTCTGGAAACACCATATATTTT

abundance: .
v_gene: TRBV7-6
j_gene: TRBJ1-5
d_gene: .
CDR3aa: CASSPSAPFGQPQHF
CDR3nt: TGTGCCAGCAGCCCGAGCGCCCCATTTGGGCAGCCCCAGCATTTT

abundance: .
v_gene: TRBV19
j_gene: TRBJ2-1
d_gene: TRBD1
CDR3aa: CASRSRADRGTYNEQFF
CDR3nt: TGTGCCAGTAGGAGCCGGGCCGACAGGGGTACCTACAATGAGCAGTTCTTC

abundance: .
v_gene: TRBV5-5
j_gene: TRBJ2-6
d_gene: .
CDR3aa: CASSLAAGAPSGANVLTF
CDR3nt: TGTGCCAGCAGCTTGGCGGCTGGGGCCCCCTCTGGGGCCAACGTCCTGACTTTC

abundance: .
v_gene: TRBV19
j_gene: TRBJ2-1
d_gene: TRBD1
CDR3aa: CASKVGTGGYYNEQFF
CDR3nt: TGTGCCAGTAAAGTAGGGACAGGGGGATACTACAATGAGCAGTTCTTC

abundance: .
v_gene: TRBV4-3
j_gene: TRBJ2-1
d_gene: TRBD2
CDR3aa: CASSQTVAGWFNEQFF
CDR3nt: TGCGCCAGCAGCCAAACTGTAGCGGGATGGTTCAATGAGCAGTTCTTC

abundance: .
v_gene: TRBV9
j_gene: TRBJ2-5
d_gene: TRBD2
CDR3aa: CASSGLLAGGEETQYF
CDR3nt: TGTGCCAGCAGCGGCTTACTAGCGGGGGGGGAGGAGACCCAGTACTTC

abundance: .
v_gene: TRBV11-2
j_gene: TRBJ2-3
d_gene: .
CDR3aa: CASSFGATDTQYF
CDR3nt: TGTGCCAGCAGCTTTGGGGCCACAGATACGCAGTATTTT

abundance: .
v_gene: TRBV19
j_gene: TRBJ1-1
d_gene: .
CDR3aa: CASSRGWGELNTEAFF
CDR3nt: TGTGCCAGTAGCCGGGGCTGGGGGGAATTGAACACTGAAGCTTTCTTT

abundance: .
v_gene: TRBV19
j_gene: TRBJ2-5
d_gene: TRBD2
CDR3aa: CATPLAGDKETQYF
CDR3nt: TGTGCCACTCCCCTAGCGGGGGATAAAGAGACCCAGTACTTC

abundance: .
v_gene: TRBV10-3
j_gene: TRBJ2-2
d_gene: .
CDR3aa: CAISDRGGRNTGELFF
CDR3nt: TGTGCCATCAGTGACCGTGGAGGGCGGAACACCGGGGAGCTGTTTTTT

abundance: .
v_gene: TRBV27
j_gene: TRBJ2-2
d_gene: .
CDR3aa: CASSLFPGPTGELFF
CDR3nt: TGTGCCAGCAGTTTATTTCCAGGGCCCACCGGGGAGCTGTTTTTT

abundance: .
v_gene: TRBV29-1
j_gene: TRBJ2-3
d_gene: .
CDR3aa: CSATGPSRDTQYF
CDR3nt: TGCAGCGCCACCGGCCCTTCTAGGGATACGCAGTATTTT

abundance: .
v_gene: TRBV2
j_gene: TRBJ2-1
d_gene: .
CDR3aa: CASMALLSRGYEQFF
CDR3nt: TGTGCCAGCATGGCCTTACTATCCAGGGGTTATGAGCAGTTCTTC

abundance: .
v_gene: TRBV19
j_gene: TRBJ1-5
d_gene: .
CDR3aa: CASSIIGSNQPQHF
CDR3nt: TGTGCCAGTAGTATAATTGGCAGCAATCAGCCCCAGCATTTT

abundance: .
v_gene: TRBV10-1
j_gene: TRBJ2-7
d_gene: TRBD2
CDR3aa: CASSRGDYEQYF
CDR3nt: TGCGCCAGCAGCCGGGGGGACTACGAGCAGTACTTC

abundance: .
v_gene: TRBV27
j_gene: TRBJ2-1
d_gene: .
CDR3aa: CASSTIGNSHLNEQFF
CDR3nt: TGTGCCAGCAGTACCATCGGGAATAGCCATCTCAATGAGCAGTTCTTC

abundance: .
v_gene: TRBV7-9
j_gene: TRBJ1-1
d_gene: TRBD1
CDR3aa: CASSTTGRMKFF
CDR3nt: TGTGCCAGCAGCACGACAGGGAGGATGAAATTCTTT

abundance: .
v_gene: TRBV5-6
j_gene: TRBJ2-7
d_gene: .
CDR3aa: CASSAGTNEQYF
CDR3nt: TGTGCCAGCAGCGCTGGGACAAACGAGCAGTACTTC

abundance: .
v_gene: TRBV6-5
j_gene: TRBJ2-2
d_gene: TRBD1
CDR3aa: CASSSGTVNTGELFF
CDR3nt: TGTGCCAGCAGCTCCGGGACAGTGAACACCGGGGAGCTGTTTTTT